The clone carrying this TCR beta chain was counted once. The antigen is not known. These data come from a study of T cells in localized non-small cell lung cancer. General study points: Researchers found a median around 57 of the top 100 tumor clones in adjacent lung. Uninvolved adjacent lung showed the highest T cell clonality, exceeding tumor.

This table comes from immunoSEQ multiplex PCR, and its TCRdb copy is limited to in-frame clones, with some not included. The sample holds some 25,000 clones, roughly 90% seen once. With V trimmed by 1 base and J by 2 bases, 5 bases remained unmatched. Per germline, CDR1 SGHTA and CDR2 FQGNSA. This CDR3 region has 16 residues. V and J are TRBV7-2 and TRBJ1-2; 9 positions agree with TRBD1. This sample comprised peripheral blood, obtained before any cancer treatment. The source of this sequence is a man aged 35 to 69 with stage III squamous cell lung carcinoma. CDR3: CASSLGGTGSNYGYTF. The CDR3 coding sequence is TGTGCCAGCAGCTTAGGGGGGACAGGGTCCAACTATGGCTACACCTTC. Full variable domain (outside the CDR3, taken from reference TRBV7-2 and TRBJ1-2): GAGVSQSPSNKVTEKGKDVELRCDPISGHTALYWYRQSLGQGLEFLIYFQGNSAPDKSGLPSDRFSAERTGGSVSTLTIQRTQQEDSAVYLCASSLGGTGSNYGYTFGSGTRLTVV.